The 6 T cell receptor beta chains in this list originate from one sample, sequenced in a study of blood T cell repertoires in COVID-19. Profiling relied on immunoSEQ multiplex PCR, and the TCRdb table lists in-frame clones only, not all of them. The sample shows hundreds of thousands of clones, roughly 86% of them seen only once. Sequencing was performed on peripheral blood. These receptors were obtained from a woman aged 70-85 years with COVID-19, enrolled during active disease.

This clone was counted once. The rearrangement uses TRBV4-2 and TRBJ1-5, with D hard to call. V was pared by 1 base and J by 0 bases, with 4 bases between. The CDR3 is 14 amino acids. Germline CDR1 reads LGHNA; CDR2 reads YNFKEQ. CDR3 amino acids: CASSQGGSNQPQHF. Here the CDR3 DNA reads TGTGCCAGCAGCCAAGGCGGTAGCAATCAGCCCCAGCATTTT.

The V gene is TRBV6-1, the J gene TRBJ1-5; D is uncertain. This CDR3 is built from 17 residues. The germline V gene has CDR1 MNHNS and CDR2 SASEGT. The V end was cut by 0 bases, the J end by 3 bases, with 15 bases between. Here the CDR3 DNA reads TGTGCCAGCAGTGAAGCGCCGTTCGGAGGAGACAATCAGCCCCAGCATTTT. Amino acids: CASSEAPFGGDNQPQHF.

The chain uses TRBV11-2 and TRBJ1-1, with D possibly TRBD1 on 5 matching bases. CDR1 SGHAT and CDR2 FQNNGV come from the germline V gene. This CDR3 contains 14 residues. Trimming left V 4 bases short and J 5 bases short, with 14 bases between. Here the CDR3 DNA reads TGTGCCAGCAGCTCGACTACGGGGGTAACTGAAGCTTTCTTT. Encoded protein: CASSSTTGVTEAFF. Full variable domain (outside the CDR3, taken from reference TRBV11-2 and TRBJ1-1): EAGVAQSPRYKIIEKRQSVAFWCNPISGHATLYWYQQILGQGPKLLIQFQNNGVVDDSQLPKDRFSAERLKGVDSTLKIQPAKLEDSAVYLCASSSTTGVTEAFFGQGTRLTVV.

The chain uses TRBV6-6 and TRBJ1-4, with 10 bases lining up with TRBD1. The CDR3 has 17 amino acids. Germline V gene data show CDR1 as MNHNY and CDR2 as SVGAGI (reference sequence). The junction had 12 bases not matched to a gene; V was cut back by 5 bases and J by 6 bases. The CDR3 sequence is CASSRATGTGEYEKLFF. The CDR3 DNA sequence: TGTGCCAGCAGTCGAGCGACCGGGACAGGGGAGTATGAAAAACTGTTTTTT.

The chain uses TRBV3-1 (or the pseudogene TRBV3-2) and TRBJ2-1; 8 bases fit TRBD1. Germline V gene lookup returns CDR1 LGHDT and CDR2 YNNKEL (reference sequence). The CDR3 covers 15 residues. V lost 5 bases, J lost 7 bases, and 10 bases stayed unmatched. CDR3 in amino acids: CASSSSTGAGNEQFF. As DNA, the CDR3 is TGTGCCAGCAGCTCCTCGACAGGGGCGGGGAATGAGCAGTTCTTC.

This clone was seen once. The J gene is TRBJ1-2, the V gene TRBV11-3; D not certain. Trimming took 0 bases from V and 0 from J, leaving 8 bases between them. Germline CDR1 SGHNT, CDR2 YENEEA. This CDR3 has 15 residues. This CDR3 reads CASSLEREANYGYTF. In nucleotides, the CDR3 is TGTGCCAGCAGCTTAGAGAGGGAGGCTAACTATGGCTACACCTTC.